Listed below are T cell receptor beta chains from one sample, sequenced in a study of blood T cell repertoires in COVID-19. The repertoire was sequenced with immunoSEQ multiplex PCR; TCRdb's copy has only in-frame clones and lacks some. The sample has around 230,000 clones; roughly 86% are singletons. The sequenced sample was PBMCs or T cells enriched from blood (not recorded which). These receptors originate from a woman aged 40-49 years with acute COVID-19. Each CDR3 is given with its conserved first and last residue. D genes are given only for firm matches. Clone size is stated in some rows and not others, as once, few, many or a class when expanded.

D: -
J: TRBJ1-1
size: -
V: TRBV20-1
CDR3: CSASKNTEAFF
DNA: TGCAGTGCTAGCAAGAACACTGAAGCTTTCTTT

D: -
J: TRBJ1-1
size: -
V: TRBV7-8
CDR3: CASSLRPGGTEAFF
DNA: TGTGCCAGCAGCTTGAGGCCCGGAGGGACTGAAGCTTTCTTT

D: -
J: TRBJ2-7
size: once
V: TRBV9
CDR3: CASSPNGDNSYEQYF
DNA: TGTGCCAGCAGCCCTAACGGGGACAACTCCTACGAGCAGTACTTC

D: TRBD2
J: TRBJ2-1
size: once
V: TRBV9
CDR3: CASSEGTSGREEQFF
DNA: TGTGCCAGCAGTGAGGGGACTAGCGGGAGGGAAGAGCAGTTCTTC

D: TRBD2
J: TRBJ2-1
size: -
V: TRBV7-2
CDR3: CASRSSGGSSYNEQFF
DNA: TGTGCCAGCAGGTCTAGCGGGGGAAGCTCCTACAATGAGCAGTTCTTC

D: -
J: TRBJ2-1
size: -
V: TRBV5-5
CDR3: CASSLDSYYEQFF
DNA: TGTGCCAGCAGCTTGGACAGTTACTATGAGCAGTTCTTC

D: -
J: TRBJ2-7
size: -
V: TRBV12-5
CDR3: CASGLVGAGPYEQYF
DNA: TGTGCTAGTGGTTTGGTAGGGGCGGGACCCTACGAGCAGTACTTC

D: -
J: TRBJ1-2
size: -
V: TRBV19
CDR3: CASSIGGGVVGSYTF
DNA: TGTGCCAGTAGTATAGGTGGTGGGGTCGTCGGGAGCTACACCTTC

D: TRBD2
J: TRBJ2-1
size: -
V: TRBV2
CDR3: CASSTRLAGGPKQFF
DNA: TGTGCCAGCAGCACAAGACTAGCGGGAGGGCCGAAGCAGTTCTTC

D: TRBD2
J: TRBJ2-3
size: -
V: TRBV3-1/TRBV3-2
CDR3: CASSQGVAGDTQYF
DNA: TGTGCCAGCAGCCAAGGGGTAGCGGGAGATACGCAGTATTTT

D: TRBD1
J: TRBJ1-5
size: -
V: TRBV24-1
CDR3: CATSDSGQGFREPQHF
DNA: TGTGCCACCAGTGATTCGGGACAGGGGTTTCGGGAGCCCCAGCATTTT

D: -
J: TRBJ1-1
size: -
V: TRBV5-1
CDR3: CASSLVMNTEAFF
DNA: TGCGCCAGCAGCTTGGTCATGAACACTGAAGCTTTCTTT

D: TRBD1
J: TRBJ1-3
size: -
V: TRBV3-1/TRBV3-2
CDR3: CASSLGTGGNTIYF
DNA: TGTGCCAGCAGCCTCGGGACAGGTGGAAACACCATATATTTT

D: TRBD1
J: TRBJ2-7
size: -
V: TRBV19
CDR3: CASSKTGPHEQYF
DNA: TGTGCCAGTAGTAAGACAGGGCCCCACGAGCAGTACTTC

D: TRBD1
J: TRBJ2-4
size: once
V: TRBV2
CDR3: CASGGQGLAKNIQYF
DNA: TGTGCCAGCGGCGGACAGGGATTAGCCAAAAACATTCAGTACTTC

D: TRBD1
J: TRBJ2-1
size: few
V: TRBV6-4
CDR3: CASRGTGSYNEQFF
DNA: TGTGCCAGCAGGGGGACAGGCTCCTACAATGAGCAGTTCTTC

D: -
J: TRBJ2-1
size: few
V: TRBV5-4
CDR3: CASSLRASHNEQFF
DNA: TGTGCCAGCAGCTTGAGAGCGTCCCACAATGAGCAGTTCTTC

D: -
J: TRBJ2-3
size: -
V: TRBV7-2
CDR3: CASSSYGGSTDTQYF
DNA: TGTGCCAGCAGCTCTTATGGCGGGAGCACAGATACGCAGTATTTT

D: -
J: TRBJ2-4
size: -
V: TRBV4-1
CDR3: CASSPQGIGKNIQYF
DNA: TGCGCCAGCAGCCCACAGGGTATTGGCAAAAACATTCAGTACTTC

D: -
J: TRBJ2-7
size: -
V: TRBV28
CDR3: CASSLRGTSSYEQYF
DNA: TGTGCCAGCTCCCTAAGGGGGACAAGCTCCTACGAGCAGTACTTC

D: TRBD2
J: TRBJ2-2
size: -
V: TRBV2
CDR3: CAIGGGVLTGELFF
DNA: TGTGCCATCGGGGGGGGAGTCCTCACCGGGGAGCTGTTTTTT

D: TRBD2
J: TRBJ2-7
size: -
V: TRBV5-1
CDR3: CASSLGGGPYEQYF
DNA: TGCGCCAGCAGCTTGGGGGGGGGTCCCTACGAGCAGTACTTC

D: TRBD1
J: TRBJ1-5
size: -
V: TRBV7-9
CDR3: CASSPDRVGYQPQHF
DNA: TGTGCCAGCAGCCCCGACAGGGTCGGCTATCAGCCCCAGCATTTT